This note documents a single TCR beta chain sequence. These data come from a study of T cell responses to AZD1222 COVID-19 vaccine. Looked up from germline, CDR1 is MGHDK and CDR2 is SYGVNS. With 9 bases removed from V and 0 bases from J, the gap between germline ends came to 18 bases. The CDR3 is made up of 16 amino acids. Only in-frame clones appear in the TCRdb table, and some are missing; sequencing was by immunoSEQ multiplex PCR. The sample shows about 130,000 clones, 70% to 90% of them seen only once. The chain has TRBV25-1 and TRBJ1-5; possibly TRBD1 for D (5 bases). Sequencing used peripheral blood, obtained on day 0 of AZD1222 vaccination. The sequence derives from an adult in good health. The CDR3 loop is CARNQGQFYSNQPQHF. The CDR3, as DNA: TGTGCCAGGAATCAGGGCCAATTTTATAGCAATCAGCCCCAGCATTTT. Using reference TRBV25-1 and TRBJ1-5 for the parts outside the CDR3, the full variable domain is EADIYQTPRYLVIGTGKKITLECSQTMGHDKMYWYQQDPGMELHLIHYSYGVNSTEKGDLSSESTVSRIRTEHFPLTLESARPSHTSQYLCARNQGQFYSNQPQHFGDGTRLSIL.